The clone carrying this T cell receptor beta chain was counted ten times or more. RNA transcripts served as the template for amplifying TCR beta CDR3 regions. HTBI primers drove first-round RT-PCR of the TCR CDR3. Each CDR3 protein is one row after TCRdb ran MiXCR on the multiplex PCR reads. The table shows roughly 250,000 distinct CDR3 sequences, with approximately 15% occurring only once. This entry is derived from a study of T cells in Graves' hyperthyroidism and ophthalmopathy. Patients aged 18 to 65 had newly diagnosed hyperthyroidism of under 2 months' duration. The blood sample dates from first hyperthyroidism diagnosis, preceding any ophthalmopathy symptoms. The sample comprised blood. This sequence was found in a woman aged 40-49 years with Graves' hyperthyroidism that later progressed to Graves' ophthalmopathy.

The CDR3 protein is CASSEETGSNQPQHF. In nucleotides, the CDR3 is TGTGCCAGCAGTGAAGAGACAGGGAGCAATCAGCCCCAGCATTTT. V gene TRBV2 combines with J gene TRBJ1-5, with TRBD1 matching 7 bases. Germline V gene sequence: CDR1 SNHLY, CDR2 FYNNEI. The CDR3 extends over 15 amino acids. V shed 1 base and J 1 base; nucleotides not matched to a gene: 1.